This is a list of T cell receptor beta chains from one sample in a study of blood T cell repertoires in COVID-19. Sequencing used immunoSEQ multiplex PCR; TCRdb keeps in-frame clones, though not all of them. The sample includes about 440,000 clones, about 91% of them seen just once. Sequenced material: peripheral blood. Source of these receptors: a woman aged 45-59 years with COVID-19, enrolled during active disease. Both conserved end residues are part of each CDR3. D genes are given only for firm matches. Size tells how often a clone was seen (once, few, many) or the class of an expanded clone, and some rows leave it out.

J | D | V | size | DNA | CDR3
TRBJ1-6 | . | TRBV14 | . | TGTGCCAGCAGCCAAGATCCGGGGGATTCACCCCTCCACTTT | CASSQDPGDSPLHF
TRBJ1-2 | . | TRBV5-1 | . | TGCGCCAGCAGCTTGGGACCGCTAGCTGACTATGGCTACACCTTC | CASSLGPLADYGYTF
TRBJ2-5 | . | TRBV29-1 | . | TGCAGCGCCCTATGGGCAGTTCAAGAGACCCAGTACTTC | CSALWAVQETQYF
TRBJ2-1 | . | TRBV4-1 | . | TGCGCCAGCAGCCCCCCCCCGGCGGGAACGGAGCAGTTCTTC | CASSPPPAGTEQFF
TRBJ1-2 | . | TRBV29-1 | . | TGCAGCGTTGATCCGGGGGACTATGGCTACACCTTC | CSVDPGDYGYTF
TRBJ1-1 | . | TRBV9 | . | TGTGCCAGCAGCGTTCTAGAGGCCACTGAAGCTTTCTTT | CASSVLEATEAFF
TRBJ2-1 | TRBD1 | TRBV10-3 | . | TGTGCCATCAGTGAAAAACGGGAACAGGGGAAAAATGAGCAGTTCTTC | CAISEKREQGKNEQFF
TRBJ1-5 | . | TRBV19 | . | TGTGCCAGTAGTATAGATCGGAGTCTCAATCAGCCCCAGCATTTT | CASSIDRSLNQPQHF
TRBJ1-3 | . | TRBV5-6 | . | TGTGCCAGCAGCTTGGCCATCGGGACACAAGGAAACACCATATATTTT | CASSLAIGTQGNTIYF
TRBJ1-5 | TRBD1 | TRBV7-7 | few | TGTGCCAGCTCCAGGGGGCTGGATCAGCCCCAGCATTTT | CASSRGLDQPQHF
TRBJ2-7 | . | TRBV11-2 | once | TGTGCCAGCAGCTTAGGTGCGGGGAGCTCCTACGAGCAGTACTTC | CASSLGAGSSYEQYF
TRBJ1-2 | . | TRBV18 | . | TGTGCCAGCTCACGCTTGACGGGGGAGACCAACTATGGCTACACCTTC | CASSRLTGETNYGYTF
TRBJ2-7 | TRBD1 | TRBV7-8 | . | TGTGCCAGCAGCCAGAGGACAGGGGGAGGCGAGCAGTACTTC | CASSQRTGGGEQYF
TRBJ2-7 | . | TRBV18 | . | TGTGCCAGCTCATTCTGGGACTCCCCCTCCTACGAGCAGTACTTC | CASSFWDSPSYEQYF
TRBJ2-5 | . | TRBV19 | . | TGTGCCAGTAGTATAGAGGGCCAGAGTGCAGAGACCCAGTACTTC | CASSIEGQSAETQYF